A single sample is the source of the 4 T cell receptor beta chains below, sequenced in a study of blood T cell repertoires in COVID-19. Sequenced by immunoSEQ multiplex PCR; TCRdb stores in-frame clones only, minus some. The repertoire has roughly 80,000 clones, approximately 80% of them found once; the top ten carry around 40%. The source material was peripheral blood. These receptors were taken from a man aged 80 or over with acute or convalescent COVID-19.

This clone was picked up a small number of times. The identical CDR3 is also encoded by other nucleotide sequences in the sample. The DNA for the CDR3 is TGTGCCAGCAGCCAACCAGGGCCGAACACTGAAGCTTTCTTT. Its protein is CASSQPGPNTEAFF. The chain couples TRBV3-1 (or the pseudogene TRBV3-2) to TRBJ1-1; the D gene is possibly TRBD1 (5 bases). The CDR3 extends over 14 amino acids. Germline lookup yields CDR1 LGHDT and CDR2 YNNKEL (reference sequence). With 2 bases removed from V and 1 base from J, the gap between germline ends came to 8 bases.

This clone was counted a single time. The CDR3 DNA is TGTGCCAGCAGTTACTCGGGGAGGGGGGAGAATCAGCCCCAGCATTTT. It yields the protein CASSYSGRGENQPQHF. The chain employs TRBV6-6 and TRBJ1-5, with D perhaps TRBD1 (6 bases). Germline CDR1 and CDR2: MNHNY and SVGAGI (reference sequence). The germline V and J ends were trimmed by 0 bases and 4 bases, with 13 bases remaining between them. CDR3 size: 16 residues.

The chain recombines TRBV5-1 with TRBJ1-4; no definite D call. The ends were cut back, 0 bases at V and 5 bases at J, with 8 bases in the middle. The CDR3 runs 14 residues. CDR1 SGHRS and CDR2 YFSETQ come from the germline V gene. The CDR3 is CASSLDTGNEKLFF. The CDR3 DNA is TGCGCCAGCAGCTTGGATACGGGAAATGAAAAACTGTTTTTT.

This chain connects TRBV27 to TRBJ2-6, with 9 bases fitting TRBD1. This CDR3 spans 19 amino acids. Germline trimming cut 2 bases from V and 2 bases from J; bases unmatched to any gene: 10. Germline V lookup: CDR1 MNHEY, CDR2 SMNVEV (reference sequence). In DNA form, the CDR3 reads TGTGCCAGCAGTTTAAAAAAGACAGGGACAGGGACTGGGGCCAACGTCCTGACTTTC. This codes for CASSLKKTGTGTGANVLTF.